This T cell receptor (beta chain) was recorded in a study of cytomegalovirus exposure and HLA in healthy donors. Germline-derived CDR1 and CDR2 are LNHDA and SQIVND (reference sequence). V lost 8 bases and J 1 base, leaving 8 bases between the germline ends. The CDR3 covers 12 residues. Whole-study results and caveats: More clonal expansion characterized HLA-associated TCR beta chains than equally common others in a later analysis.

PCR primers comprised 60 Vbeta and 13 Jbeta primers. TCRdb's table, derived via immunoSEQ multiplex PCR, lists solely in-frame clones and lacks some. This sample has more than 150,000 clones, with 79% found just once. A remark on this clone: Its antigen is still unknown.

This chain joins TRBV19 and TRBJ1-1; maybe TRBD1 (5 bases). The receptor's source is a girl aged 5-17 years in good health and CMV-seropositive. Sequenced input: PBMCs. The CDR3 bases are TGTGCCAGTTCAGACAGGAACACTGAAGCTTTCTTT. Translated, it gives CASSDRNTEAFF.